The clone carrying this T cell receptor beta chain was picked up a small number of times. The antigen is undetermined. The ends were cut back, 2 bases at V and 2 bases at J, with 10 bases in the middle. Looked up from germline, CDR1 is MNHNS and CDR2 is SASEGT. The CDR3 length is 14 residues. This record belongs to a study of T cells after yellow fever vaccination. Study results and caveats: Bulk-population clonotypes that are abundant could appear as contaminants in FACS-sorted repertoires.

TCRdb reanalysed the 5' RACE reads using MiXCR and keeps one entry per CDR3 protein. The table shows around 300,000 distinct CDR3 sequences, with approximately 12% occurring only once. This sequence joins TRBV6-1 and TRBJ2-7; weak D call: TRBD1 (6 bases). The sequence was collected from a man in his thirties or forties who received the YFV17D yellow fever vaccine. This sample comprised CD4+ T cells sorted from PBMCs, obtained 45 days after the yellow fever booster vaccination. The DNA for the CDR3 is TGTGCCAGCAGTGAAACCCAGGGGCCCTACGAGCAGTACTTC. Residues: CASSETQGPYEQYF.